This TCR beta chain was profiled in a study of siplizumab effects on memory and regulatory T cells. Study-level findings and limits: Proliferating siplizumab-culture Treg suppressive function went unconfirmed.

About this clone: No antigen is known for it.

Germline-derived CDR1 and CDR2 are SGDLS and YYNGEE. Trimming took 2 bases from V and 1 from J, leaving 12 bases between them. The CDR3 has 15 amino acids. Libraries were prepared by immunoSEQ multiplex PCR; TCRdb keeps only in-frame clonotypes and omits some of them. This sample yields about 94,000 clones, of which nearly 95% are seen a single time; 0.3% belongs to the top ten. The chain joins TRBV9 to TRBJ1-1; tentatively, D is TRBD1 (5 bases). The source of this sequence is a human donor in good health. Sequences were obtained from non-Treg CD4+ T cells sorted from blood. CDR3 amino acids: CASSVRAGSNTEAFF. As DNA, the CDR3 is TGTGCCAGCAGCGTCAGGGCGGGTTCGAACACTGAAGCTTTCTTT.